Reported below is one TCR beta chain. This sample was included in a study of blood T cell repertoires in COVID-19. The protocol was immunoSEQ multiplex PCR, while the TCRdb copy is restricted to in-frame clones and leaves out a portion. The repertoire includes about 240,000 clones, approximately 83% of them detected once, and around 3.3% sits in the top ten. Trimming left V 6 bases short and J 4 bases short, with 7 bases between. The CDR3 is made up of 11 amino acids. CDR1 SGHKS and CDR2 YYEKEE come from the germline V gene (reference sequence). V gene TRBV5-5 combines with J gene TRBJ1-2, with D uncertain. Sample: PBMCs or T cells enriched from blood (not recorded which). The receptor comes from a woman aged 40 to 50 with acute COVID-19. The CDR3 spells CASTDTYGYTF. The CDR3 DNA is TGTGCCAGCACCGACACCTATGGCTACACCTTC.